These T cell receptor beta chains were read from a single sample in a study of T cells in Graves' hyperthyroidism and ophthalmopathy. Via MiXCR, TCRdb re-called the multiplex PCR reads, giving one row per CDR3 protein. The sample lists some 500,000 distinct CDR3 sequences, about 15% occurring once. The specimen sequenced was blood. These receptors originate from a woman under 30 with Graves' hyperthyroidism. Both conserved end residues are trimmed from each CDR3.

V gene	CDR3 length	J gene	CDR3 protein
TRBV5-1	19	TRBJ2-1	ASSLTRKDTLRLAGYNEQF
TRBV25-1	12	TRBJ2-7	ASSPQGESRGQY
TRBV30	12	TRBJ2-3	AWSGGGRWVTQY
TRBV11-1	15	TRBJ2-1	ASSSESSGRAYNEQF
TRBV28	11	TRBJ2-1	ASSNYSYNEQF
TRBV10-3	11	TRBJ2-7	AIRDRPSYEQY
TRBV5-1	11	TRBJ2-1	ASRTSGSIEQF
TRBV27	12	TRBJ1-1	ASRMDNLNTEAL
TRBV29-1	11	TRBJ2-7	SIRWGGTYEQY
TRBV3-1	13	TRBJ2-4	ASSLIGGAKNIQY
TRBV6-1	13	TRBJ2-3	ASIRTVWSTDTQY
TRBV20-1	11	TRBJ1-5	SARGVLDQPQH
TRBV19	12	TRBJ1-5	ASSIDLPGQPQH
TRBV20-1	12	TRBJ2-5	SAEGPGRQETQY
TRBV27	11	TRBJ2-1	ASSRRPGDEQF
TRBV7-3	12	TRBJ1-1	ASSLGPANTEAF
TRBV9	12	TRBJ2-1	ASSVGLAIDEQF
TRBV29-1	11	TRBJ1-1	SVGQTVNTEAF
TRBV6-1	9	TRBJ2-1	ASSHVNEQF
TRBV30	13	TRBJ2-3	AWSGNIAVTDTQY
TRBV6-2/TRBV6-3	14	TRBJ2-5	ASSYPNSGSEKTQY
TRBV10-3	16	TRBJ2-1	AISVRTSGRASINEQF
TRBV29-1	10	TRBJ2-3	SVVYNTDTQY
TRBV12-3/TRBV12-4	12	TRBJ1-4	ASSWDNRNEKLF
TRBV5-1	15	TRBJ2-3	ASSPFPSGRDTDTQY
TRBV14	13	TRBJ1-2	ASSQDASPNYGYT
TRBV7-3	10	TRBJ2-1	ASSLTSGGQF
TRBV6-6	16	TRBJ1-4	ASSYSSGVGATNEKLF
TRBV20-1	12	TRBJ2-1	SASSLAGGIEQF
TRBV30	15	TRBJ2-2	AWSPLVWPGIAGEPF
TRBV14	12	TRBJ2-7	ASRPGTGVNEQY
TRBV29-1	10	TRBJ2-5	SAEEGLETQY
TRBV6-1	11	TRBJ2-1	ASGLVSGVEQF
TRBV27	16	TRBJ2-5	ASSSVLNQGRRQETQY
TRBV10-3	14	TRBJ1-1	AIREDRGYMNTEAF
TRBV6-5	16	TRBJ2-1	ATPDTSGVAFSYNEQF
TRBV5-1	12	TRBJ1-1	ASSLDPGGTEAF
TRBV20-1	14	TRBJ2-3	SAKGLAGGRTDTQY
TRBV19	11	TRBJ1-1	ASSIPVNTEAF
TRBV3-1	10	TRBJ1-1	ASLGEGTEAF
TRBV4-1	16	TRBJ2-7	ASSQDGLAGGTSYEQY
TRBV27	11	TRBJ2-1	ASSLSGTNEQF
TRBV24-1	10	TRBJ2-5	ATKSPAGVQY
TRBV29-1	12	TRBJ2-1	SVLPGQLDNEQF
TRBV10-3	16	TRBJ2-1	AISEPGRSGLGHNEQF
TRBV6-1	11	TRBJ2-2	ASLPDTGRLWF
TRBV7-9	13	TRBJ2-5	ASSSPQGAKETQY
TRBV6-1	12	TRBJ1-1	ASSGGGVNTEAF
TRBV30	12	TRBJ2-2	AWIRRENTGELF
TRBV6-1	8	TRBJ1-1	ASSSSEAF